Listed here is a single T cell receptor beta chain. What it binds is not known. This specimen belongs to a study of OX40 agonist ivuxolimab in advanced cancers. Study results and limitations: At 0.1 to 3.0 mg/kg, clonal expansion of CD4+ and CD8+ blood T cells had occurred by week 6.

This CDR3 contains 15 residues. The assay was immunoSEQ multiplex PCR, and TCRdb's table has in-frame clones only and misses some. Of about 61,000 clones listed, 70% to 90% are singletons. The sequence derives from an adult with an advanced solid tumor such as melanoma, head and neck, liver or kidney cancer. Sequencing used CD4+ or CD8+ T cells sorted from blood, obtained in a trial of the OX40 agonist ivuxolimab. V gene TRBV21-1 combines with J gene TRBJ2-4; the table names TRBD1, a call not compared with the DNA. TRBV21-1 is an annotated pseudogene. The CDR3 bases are TGTGCCAGCAGCACACGGTGGGCAGCCAAAAACATTCAGTACTTC. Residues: CASSTRWAAKNIQYF.